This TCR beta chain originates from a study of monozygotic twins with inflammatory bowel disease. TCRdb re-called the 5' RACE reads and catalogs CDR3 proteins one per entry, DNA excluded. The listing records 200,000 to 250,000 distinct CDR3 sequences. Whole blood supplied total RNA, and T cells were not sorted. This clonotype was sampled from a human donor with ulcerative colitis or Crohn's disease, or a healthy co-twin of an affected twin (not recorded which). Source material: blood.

CDR3 sequence reads: CSVRQGHRYEQYF. The rearrangement joins TRBV29-1 to TRBJ2-7; TCRdb designates TRBD1, a call that cannot be tested without DNA. Germline V gene sequence: CDR1 SQVTM, CDR2 ANQGSEA. The CDR3 runs 13 residues.